One and the same sample provided the 2 T cell receptor beta chains below, sequenced in a study of T-cell reconstitution after alpha-beta-depleted transplantation in children. The TCRbeta library incorporated unique molecular identifiers. TCRdb itself ran the PCR reads through MiXCR, one entry per CDR3 protein. The repertoire consists of 450,000 to 600,000 distinct CDR3 sequences, with under 15% occurring once and the leading ten covering approximately 2.1%. Material: PBMCs, mostly from graft donor cells, obtained 360 days after TCRalphabeta/CD19-depleted stem cell transplant. The receptors originated from a male patient aged 5 to 17 who had a stem cell transplant for acute myeloid leukemia, so the T cells may come from the graft donor.

In its sample, this clonotype was seen a few times. The chain is built from TRBV5-6 and TRBJ2-1; D is perhaps TRBD2 (5 bases). V was pared by 4 bases and J by 5 bases, with 16 bases between. This CDR3 has 15 amino acids. The V gene's germline CDR1 is SGHDT and CDR2 YYEEEE. CDR3 nucleotides: TGTGCCAGCAGCACCGGACTGGTGATAAACAATGAGCAGTTCTTC. Translation: CASSTGLVINNEQFF.

As for this clonotype: A much larger clonotype is one base distant, so this may be a read error. The chain joins TRBV11-2 to TRBJ2-6, with D hard to call. The CDR3 consists of 15 residues. Germline CDR1 and CDR2: SGHAT and FQNNGV. Trimming took off 4 bases at V and 0 bases at J, with 7 bases between the two ends. CDR3 DNA: TGTGCCAGCAGCTGTACGCGCTCTGGGGCCAACGTCCTGACTTTC. This sequence encodes CASSCTRSGANVLTF.